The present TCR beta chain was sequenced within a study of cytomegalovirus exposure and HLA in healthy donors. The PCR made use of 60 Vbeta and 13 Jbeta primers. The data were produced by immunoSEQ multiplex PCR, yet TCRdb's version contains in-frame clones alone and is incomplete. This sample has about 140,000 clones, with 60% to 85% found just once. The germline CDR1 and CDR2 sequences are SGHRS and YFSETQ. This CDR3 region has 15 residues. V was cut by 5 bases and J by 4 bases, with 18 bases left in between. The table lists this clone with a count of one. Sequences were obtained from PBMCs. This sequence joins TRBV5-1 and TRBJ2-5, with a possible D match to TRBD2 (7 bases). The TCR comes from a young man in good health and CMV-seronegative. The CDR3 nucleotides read TGCGCCAGCAGTCCGGAGGGGGGGGCCGGAGAGACCCAGTACTTC. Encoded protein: CASSPEGGAGETQYF.